Listed below are T cell receptor beta chains from one sample, sequenced in a study of blood T cell repertoires in COVID-19. Profiled with immunoSEQ multiplex PCR; TCRdb holds only in-frame clones, not every one. The top ten clones hold approximately 2.2% of a sample with a few hundred thousand clones, around 87% of them seen once. The source material was peripheral blood. These receptors were collected from a woman aged 45-65 years with acute or convalescent COVID-19. Both conserved end residues are part of each CDR3. A D gene is named only where the DNA matches it firmly. Clone size is not always given. Where it is, it says once, few, many or a class for expanded clones.

J: TRBJ2-1; V: TRBV24-1; size: NA; D: TRBD2; DNA: TGTGCCACCAGTGATTTGCCGACTAGCGGGAGGGACAATGAGCAGTTCTTC; CDR3: CATSDLPTSGRDNEQFF
J: TRBJ1-2; V: TRBV7-3; size: NA; D: NA; DNA: TGTGCCAGCAGCCCACAGGTTAGAGGCTATGGCTACACCTTC; CDR3: CASSPQVRGYGYTF
J: TRBJ2-3; V: TRBV28; size: NA; D: NA; DNA: TGTGCCAGCAAGGAGGCCTTTAGCACAGATACGCAGTATTTT; CDR3: CASKEAFSTDTQYF
J: TRBJ2-7; V: TRBV28; size: NA; D: NA; DNA: TGTGCCAGCAGTTATAAGGGCAGGGGATACGAGCAGTACTTC; CDR3: CASSYKGRGYEQYF
J: TRBJ2-7; V: TRBV27; size: once; D: TRBD2; DNA: TGTGCCAGCACCCCTCGCGGGGGGTCCTACGAGCAGTACTTC; CDR3: CASTPRGGSYEQYF
J: TRBJ2-7; V: TRBV3-1/TRBV3-2; size: once; D: TRBD1; DNA: TGTGCCAGCAGCCAATGGACAGGGCGAATCACCTACGAGCAGTACTTC; CDR3: CASSQWTGRITYEQYF
J: TRBJ2-3; V: TRBV29-1; size: NA; D: TRBD1; DNA: TGCAGCGTTGATTCTGGACAGGGAGTAGATACGCAGTATTTT; CDR3: CSVDSGQGVDTQYF
J: TRBJ1-5; V: TRBV12-3/TRBV12-4; size: NA; D: NA; DNA: TGTGCCAGCAACGAACGGGGGCAGCCCCAGCATTTT; CDR3: CASNERGQPQHF
J: TRBJ2-1; V: TRBV19; size: NA; D: TRBD2; DNA: TGTGCCAGTAGGATGACTAGCGGGAGGAGTGAGCAGTTCTTC; CDR3: CASRMTSGRSEQFF
J: TRBJ2-7; V: TRBV19; size: NA; D: TRBD1; DNA: TGTGCCAGTAGTGTTCGGACAGGGGACGAGCAGTACTTC; CDR3: CASSVRTGDEQYF
J: TRBJ2-7; V: TRBV28; size: NA; D: NA; DNA: TGTGCCAGCAGTTTGCGCTCCATAAATTACTACGAGCAGTACTTC; CDR3: CASSLRSINYYEQYF
J: TRBJ2-1; V: TRBV10-3; size: few; D: NA; DNA: TGTGCCATCAGTGAGTCGAACGGTGTCCGCAATGAGCAGTTCTTC; CDR3: CAISESNGVRNEQFF
J: TRBJ2-7; V: TRBV25-1; size: NA; D: TRBD2; DNA: TGTGCCAGCAGTGGACTAGCGGGAGACCCCTACGAGCAGTACTTC; CDR3: CASSGLAGDPYEQYF
J: TRBJ1-2; V: TRBV6-1; size: NA; D: NA; DNA: TGTGCCAGCAGTGAAGGCAGATCTTATGGCTACACCTTC; CDR3: CASSEGRSYGYTF
J: TRBJ1-4; V: TRBV7-7; size: NA; D: NA; DNA: TGTGCTAGCAGCTTAGGTTCAGGGTTAAATGAAAAACTGTTTTTT; CDR3: CASSLGSGLNEKLFF
J: TRBJ2-1; V: TRBV7-3; size: NA; D: NA; DNA: TGTGCCAGCAGCTTAGGGACAACTAACAATGAGCAGTTCTTC; CDR3: CASSLGTTNNEQFF
J: TRBJ2-1; V: TRBV7-2; size: NA; D: TRBD2; DNA: TGTGCCAGCAGCTTGACTAGCCGGGAGGGAGACAATGAGCAGTTCTTC; CDR3: CASSLTSREGDNEQFF
J: TRBJ1-2; V: TRBV5-4; size: few; D: NA; DNA: TGTGCCAGCAGCTTGCCCCAACAGGGAACTAACTATGGCTACACCTTC; CDR3: CASSLPQQGTNYGYTF
J: TRBJ2-5; V: TRBV28; size: NA; D: TRBD2; DNA: TGTGCCAGCAGTTTAGGAGGTAGCGGGGGAGCCCAGTACTTC; CDR3: CASSLGGSGGAQYF
J: TRBJ1-4; V: TRBV30; size: NA; D: NA; DNA: TGTGCCTGGAGTGAATTCGGACAGCGAAATGAAAAACTGTTTTTT; CDR3: CAWSEFGQRNEKLFF
J: TRBJ1-2; V: TRBV6-2/TRBV6-3; size: NA; D: NA; DNA: TGTGCCAGCAGTTACCGGGTTAACTATGGCTACACCTTC; CDR3: CASSYRVNYGYTF
J: TRBJ1-2; V: TRBV27; size: NA; D: NA; DNA: TGTGCCAGCAGTCTCCAGGGCCCGGCTAACTATGGCTACACCTTC; CDR3: CASSLQGPANYGYTF
J: TRBJ1-3; V: TRBV15; size: NA; D: NA; DNA: TGTGCCACCAGCAGAGTCACTCCTGGAAACACCATATATTTT; CDR3: CATSRVTPGNTIYF
J: TRBJ2-1; V: TRBV27; size: NA; D: NA; DNA: TGTGCCAGCGGATCAGGGTCGTTCAATGAGCAGTTCTTC; CDR3: CASGSGSFNEQFF
J: TRBJ2-1; V: TRBV18; size: NA; D: NA; DNA: TGTGCCAGCTCACCCCGAGGGACACAGTACAATGAGCAGTTCTTC; CDR3: CASSPRGTQYNEQFF